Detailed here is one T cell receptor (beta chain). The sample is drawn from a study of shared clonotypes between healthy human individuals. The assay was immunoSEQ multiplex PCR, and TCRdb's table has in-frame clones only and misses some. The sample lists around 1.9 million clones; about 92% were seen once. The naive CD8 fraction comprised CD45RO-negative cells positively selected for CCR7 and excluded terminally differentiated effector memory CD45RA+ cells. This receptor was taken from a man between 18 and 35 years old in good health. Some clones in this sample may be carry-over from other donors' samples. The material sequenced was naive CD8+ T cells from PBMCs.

The CDR3 reads CASSLLREGQGEQFF. The CDR3 DNA sequence: TGTGCCAGCAGCTTACTACGGGAGGGCCAGGGGGAGCAGTTCTTC. The chain recombines TRBV7-8 with TRBJ2-1; TRBD2 matches at 8 bases. V was pared by 2 bases and J by 10 bases, with 10 bases of the junction left unmatched. The CDR3 length is 15 residues. In germline, CDR1 is SGHVS, CDR2 FQNEAQ. Supplemented by reference TRBV7-8 and TRBJ2-1, the full variable domain reads GAGVSQSPRYKVAKRGQDVALRCDPISGHVSLFWYQQALGQGPEFLTYFQNEAQLDKSGLPSDRFFAERPEGSVSTLKIQRTQQEDSAVYLCASSLLREGQGEQFFGPGTRLTVL.